The 30 T cell receptor beta chains listed next were all sequenced from one sample in a study of blood T cells in healthy people across ages. A second 7 to 11 cycle PCR used barcoded and J-beta primers. Each CDR3 protein gets one entry after TCRdb re-called the 5' RACE reads with MiXCR. Of roughly 1,500,000 distinct CDR3 sequences in the sample, 42% are singletons; the top ten hold roughly 7.9%. Sequenced material: blood. These receptors originate from a young woman in good health.

The chain uses TRBV2 and TRBJ2-3, with TRBD2 matching over 12 bases. The V and J ends lost 6 bases and 6 bases, in that order; junction bases with no gene match: 10. CDR1 and CDR2 (germline): SNHLY, FYNNEI. This CDR3 region has 16 residues. The CDR3 protein is CASRATSGGPRDTQYF. The CDR3 DNA sequence: TGTGCCAGCAGGGCAACTAGCGGGGGGCCCCGCGATACGCAGTATTTT.

DNA for the CDR3: TGTGCCAGCAGTCATACTAGCGGGATTAATGAGCAGTTCTTC. This sequence encodes CASSHTSGINEQFF. The chain links TRBV27 to TRBJ2-1; the match to TRBD2 covers 10 bases. CDR3 length: 14 amino acids. The junction had 5 bases not matched to a gene; V was cut back by 5 bases and J by 7 bases. From germline, CDR1 is MNHEY and CDR2 SMNVEV (reference sequence).

Concerning this clonotype: This sequence may be a read error, since a much larger clone differs from it by one base. V is TRBV15 and J is TRBJ2-1; perhaps TRBD1 as D (5 bases). The V gene's germline CDR1 is LNHNV and CDR2 YYDKDF (reference sequence). This CDR3 comprises 14 residues. The CDR3 here is CATSRDRANKEQFF. The CDR3 DNA follows: TGTGCCACCAGCAGAGACAGGGCGAACAAAGAGCAGTTCTTC.

This clonotype was observed a handful of times. The V call is TRBV6-6, the J call TRBJ2-3; tentative D call: TRBD2 (6 bases). Germline CDR1 MNHNY, CDR2 SVGAGI (reference sequence). V was trimmed by 0 bases and J by 4 bases, leaving 14 bases between them. There are 16 residues in the CDR3. CDR3 protein: CASSYSRGRSADTQYF. CDR3 sequence (DNA): TGTGCCAGCAGTTACTCACGAGGGAGGTCGGCAGATACGCAGTATTTT.

This clonotype was recorded at least ten times. The chain carries TRBV7-2 and TRBJ2-4; 12 nucleotides match TRBD2. The CDR3 runs 16 residues. The V segment lost 5 bases and the J segment 8 bases; nucleotides outside the gene matches: 10. Germline V lookup: CDR1 SGHTA, CDR2 FQGNSA. CDR3 DNA sequence: TGTGCCAGCAGCCACGGACTAGCGGGAATTTCGGACATTCAGTACTTC. Protein: CASSHGLAGISDIQYF.

The chain is built from TRBV6-1 and TRBJ2-1; the match to TRBD2 covers 14 bases. V lost 4 bases to trimming and J lost 13 bases; unmatched junction nucleotides: 15. CDR3 size: 17 residues. Germline CDR1 and CDR2: MNHNS and SASEGT. The CDR3 loop reads CASSVLLGTSGRETQFF. CDR3 nucleotide sequence: TGTGCCAGCAGTGTTCTACTTGGGACTAGCGGGAGAGAGACCCAGTTCTTC.

This rearrangement joins TRBV27 to TRBJ2-3; D might be TRBD2 (6 bases). The germline gives CDR1 MNHEY, CDR2 SMNVEV (reference sequence). The CDR3 is made up of 12 amino acids. Trimming took 7 bases from V and 8 from J, leaving 13 bases between them. The DNA for the CDR3 is TGTGCCAGCACTCAGAACGGGGGTACGCAGTATTTT. It is translated as CASTQNGGTQYF.

This clonotype was detected a few times. This sequence joins TRBV10-3 and TRBJ2-7, with 7 bases fitting TRBD1. The CDR3 covers 13 residues. After removal of 2 bases from V and 5 bases from J, the junction contained 3 bases not matched to a gene. In germline, CDR1 is ENHRY, CDR2 SYGVKD. CDR3 loop: CAISETGDDEQYF. CDR3 nucleotides: TGTGCCATCAGTGAGACAGGGGACGACGAGCAGTACTTC.

The V and J genes are TRBV25-1 and TRBJ1-2; D gene unclear. Germline values: CDR1 MGHDK, CDR2 SYGVNS. V lost 3 bases and J 6 bases, leaving 8 bases between the germline ends. The length of the CDR3 is 12 residues. The CDR3 is CASSEMQDGYTF. The CDR3 DNA reads as TGTGCCAGCAGTGAGATGCAGGATGGCTACACCTTC.

The rearrangement uses TRBV9 and TRBJ2-5; the match to TRBD1 covers 11 bases. The germline V gene has CDR1 SGDLS and CDR2 YYNGEE. The CDR3 contains 16 residues. J was trimmed by 11 bases and V by 4 bases; bases with no gene match: 16. CDR3 in DNA: TGTGCCAGCAGCTCCTCCCGGGACAGGGGGTCCAATGAGCAGTACTTC. This gives the protein CASSSSRDRGSNEQYF.

V and J are TRBV28 and TRBJ1-4; TRBD1 matches at 7 bases. The trim removed 6 bases at V and 8 bases at J, leaving 9 bases unmatched. The CDR3 is made up of 14 amino acids. Germline V CDR1 and CDR2: MDHEN, SYDVKM. CDR3 residues: CASRRQGGNEKLFF. CDR3 nucleotides: TGTGCCAGCAGGAGACAGGGCGGGAACGAAAAACTGTTTTTT.

This clonotype occurred a few times. This chain uses TRBV28 with TRBJ2-3, with D perhaps TRBD1 or TRBD2 (5 bases each). Germline lookup yields CDR1 MDHEN and CDR2 SYDVKM. The V end was cut by 5 bases, the J end by 5 bases, with 23 bases between. This CDR3 contains 17 residues. The CDR3 bases are TGTGCCAGCAGTCCCGGCGGGTTCAGGGCGTACGGAGATACGCAGTATTTT. It is translated as CASSPGGFRAYGDTQYF.

This clonotype appeared once. The rearrangement uses TRBV6-1 and TRBJ2-3; D ambiguous. In germline, CDR1 is MNHNS, CDR2 SASEGT. The ends were cut back, 1 base at V and 5 bases at J, with 7 bases in the middle. The CDR3 length is 13 residues. CDR3: CASSEGYQDTQYF. The CDR3 DNA sequence: TGTGCCAGCAGTGAAGGTTACCAAGATACGCAGTATTTT.

This chain joins TRBV6-6 and TRBJ1-2; D is uncertain. This CDR3 spans 12 amino acids. CDR1 is MNHNY, CDR2 SVGAGI, per germline (reference sequence). V lost 6 bases and J 7 bases, leaving 12 bases between the germline ends. The CDR3 here is CASSPRTIGYTF. CDR3 in DNA: TGTGCCAGCAGCCCCCGCACAATTGGCTACACCTTC.

Note on this clonotype: A read error may produce the germline difference seen at one junction end. The chain employs TRBV27 and TRBJ2-7; D is perhaps TRBD1 (6 bases). The CDR3 loop spans 15 amino acids. Germline lookup yields CDR1 MNHEY and CDR2 SMNVEV (reference sequence). The CDR3 sequence is CANSPAGVSSYEQYF. In DNA form, the CDR3 reads TGTGCCAACAGTCCGGCAGGGGTAAGCTCCTACGAGCAGTACTTC.

V gene TRBV10-3 combines with J gene TRBJ2-7, with D perhaps being TRBD1 or TRBD2 (5 bases each). Trimming took 6 bases from V and 3 from J, leaving 15 bases between them. CDR3 length: 14 amino acids. The germline V gene encodes CDR1 ENHRY and CDR2 SYGVKD. The CDR3, as DNA: TGTGCCATCAGCCCCGGACGGGGACGCTACGAGCAGTACTTC. Protein sequence: CAISPGRGRYEQYF.

This clonotype was seen more than once but under ten times. The chain links TRBV6-5 to TRBJ1-1; TRBD1 matches 7 bases. Germline V lookup: CDR1 MNHEY, CDR2 SVGAGI. The CDR3 consists of 15 residues. The V segment lost 2 bases and the J segment 5 bases; nucleotides outside the gene matches: 8. CDR3 nucleotide sequence: TGTGCCAGCAGTTACGGTACGACAGGGTGGACTGAAGCTTTCTTT. Protein: CASSYGTTGWTEAFF.

This clonotype occurred many times. The chain combines TRBV7-2 with TRBJ2-1; D not resolved. CDR3 size: 13 residues. The V and J ends lost 5 bases and 0 bases respectively, with 5 bases between them. CDR1 SGHTA and CDR2 FQGNSA come from the germline V gene. The CDR3: CASSRSSYNEQFF. Here the CDR3 DNA reads TGTGCCAGCAGCCGGAGCTCCTACAATGAGCAGTTCTTC.

The V and J genes are TRBV21-1 and TRBJ2-7. TRBV21-1 is recorded as a pseudogene. The CDR3 has 11 amino acids. CDR3 bases: TGTGCCAGCAGCAATTTAGACGAGCAGTACTTC. Translation: CASSNLDEQYF.

The chain has TRBV27 and TRBJ1-6; D not certain. Germline CDR1 and CDR2: MNHEY and SMNVEV (reference sequence). The CDR3 runs 19 residues. Trimming cost V 6 bases and J 0 bases, with 21 bases left between them. CDR3 region: CASSFSGGGKSSYNSPLHF. DNA for the CDR3: TGTGCCAGCAGCTTCTCCGGCGGTGGGAAGAGCTCCTATAATTCACCCCTCCACTTT.

This clonotype was seen more than once but under ten times. V usage is TRBV5-1 and J usage is TRBJ1-2, with D unresolved. V was clipped by 5 bases and J by 3 bases, with 14 bases between them. The CDR3 loop spans 14 amino acids. Germline V gene data show CDR1 as SGHRS and CDR2 as YFSETQ. The CDR3 DNA is TGCGCCAGCAGTTTCGGGAGGGTGGACTATGGCTACACCTTC. It yields the protein CASSFGRVDYGYTF.

This clonotype showed up just a few times. V and J are TRBV4-1 and TRBJ2-2; D ambiguous. The CDR3 has 13 residues. Germline V lookup: CDR1 MGHRA, CDR2 YSYEKL. Trimming took off 1 base at V and 4 bases at J, with 4 bases between the two ends. This CDR3 reads CASSQATTGELFF. The CDR3 bases are TGCGCCAGCAGCCAAGCTACCACCGGGGAGCTGTTTTTT.

In its sample, this clonotype was seen a few times. The gene calls are TRBV27 and TRBJ1-1, with D maybe TRBD1 (6 bases). Deletions cut 6 bases from V and 0 bases from J, with 17 bases between. The CDR3 sequence is 16 residues long. Germline CDR1 MNHEY, CDR2 SMNVEV (reference sequence). The CDR3 nucleotides are TGTGCCAGCAGCAAAACAGGGTTAGGGATGAACACTGAAGCTTTCTTT. It yields the protein CASSKTGLGMNTEAFF.

The rearrangement uses TRBV20-1 and TRBJ2-5; 9 bases are shared with TRBD2. The J call may be faulty, since TRBJ2-7 better matches the DNA end. This CDR3 is built from 16 residues. CDR1 and CDR2 (germline): DFQATT, SNEGSKA (reference sequence). For the CDR3, the DNA is TGCAGTGCTAGATCCAAGGTAGCGGGGGACTACTACGAGCAGTACTTC. Translation: CSARSKVAGDYYEQYF.

The CDR3, as DNA: TGTGCCATCAGTGAGGCTAGCGCACCCACAGATACGCAGTATTTT. Translating gives CAISEASAPTDTQYF. The rearrangement joins TRBV10-3 to TRBJ2-3; TRBD2 might be the D (6 bases). The CDR3 is 15 amino acids. Trimming stripped 2 bases from V and 2 bases from J, with 11 bases between. CDR1 is ENHRY and CDR2 is SYGVKD in the germline V gene.

In DNA, the CDR3 is TGTGCCAGCAGTCCGGGGGACAGGATTACCTACGAGCAGTACTTC. Protein sequence: CASSPGDRITYEQYF. V and J are TRBV27 and TRBJ2-7, with 8 bases lining up with TRBD1. This CDR3 comprises 15 residues. Germline V gene lookup returns CDR1 MNHEY and CDR2 SMNVEV (reference sequence). Trimming took 5 bases from V and 2 from J; bases not matched to a gene: 8.

In nucleotides, the CDR3 is TGTGCCAGCAGCCAACAAGGCAGGACAGGTGATTACCAAGAGACCCAGTACTTC. Protein: CASSQQGRTGDYQETQYF. The chain carries TRBV4-2 and TRBJ2-5; 7 bases match TRBD1. In germline, CDR1 is LGHNA, CDR2 YNFKEQ. CDR3 length: 18 residues. Losses at the gene ends were 2 bases for V and 0 bases for J; bases not matched to a gene: 12.

The genes are TRBV12-3 or TRBV12-4 and TRBJ1-6, with D possibly TRBD1 on 6 matching bases. This CDR3 is 14 amino acids long. Trimming cost V 4 bases and J 8 bases, with 12 bases left between them. The CDR3 sequence is CASSSTGGHSPLHF. In DNA form, the CDR3 reads TGTGCCAGCAGTTCAACGGGGGGGCATTCACCCCTCCACTTT.

The CDR3: CSVSGLAGVEFF. The DNA for the CDR3 is TGCAGTGTTAGCGGACTAGCGGGAGTCGAGTTCTTC. The J gene is TRBJ2-1, the V gene TRBV20-1, with 13 bases matching TRBD2. The CDR3 covers 12 residues. Germline lookup yields CDR1 DFQATT and CDR2 SNEGSKA (reference sequence). Germline trimming cut 7 bases from V and 14 bases from J; bases unmatched to any gene: 8.

The chain couples TRBV4-2 to TRBJ2-3; no reliable D call. The CDR3 sequence is 15 residues long. Germline loops: CDR1 LGHNA, CDR2 YNFKEQ. With 0 bases removed from V and 0 bases from J, the gap between germline ends came to 7 bases. In DNA form, the CDR3 reads TGTGCCAGCAGCCAAGATTCCGGGAGCACAGATACGCAGTATTTT. Translation: CASSQDSGSTDTQYF.